This TCR beta chain was sequenced during a study of blood T cell repertoires in COVID-19. Study overall: Nucleic acid was either cDNA or gDNA, and it came from T cells, B-cell-depleted T cells, or PBMCs.

TCRdb's table, derived via immunoSEQ multiplex PCR, lists solely in-frame clones and lacks some. The sample includes just over 300,000 clones, nearly 90% of them seen just once. There are 15 residues in the CDR3. The V segment lost 0 bases and the J segment 4 bases; nucleotides outside the gene matches: 2. Germline V gene sequence: CDR1 LNHDA, CDR2 SQIVND (reference sequence). The chain recombines TRBV19 with TRBJ2-1; 8 nucleotides agree with TRBD1. Sequencing was done on a sample of peripheral blood. This receptor was identified in a woman aged 25-40 years with COVID-19, enrolled during active disease. The CDR3 sequence is CASSIEGQGYNEQFF. CDR3 sequence (DNA): TGTGCCAGTAGTATAGAAGGACAGGGATACAATGAGCAGTTCTTC.